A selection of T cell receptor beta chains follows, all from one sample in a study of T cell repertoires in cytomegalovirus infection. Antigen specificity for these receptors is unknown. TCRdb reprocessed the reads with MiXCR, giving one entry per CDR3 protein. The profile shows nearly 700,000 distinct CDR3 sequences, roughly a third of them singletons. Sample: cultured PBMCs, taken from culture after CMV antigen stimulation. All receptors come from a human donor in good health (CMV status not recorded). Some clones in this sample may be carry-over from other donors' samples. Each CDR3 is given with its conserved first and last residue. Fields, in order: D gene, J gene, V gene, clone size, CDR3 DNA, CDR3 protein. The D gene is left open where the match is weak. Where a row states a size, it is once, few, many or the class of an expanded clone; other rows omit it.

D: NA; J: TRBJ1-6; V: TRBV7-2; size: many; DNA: TGTGCCAGCAGCCCAATTCAGGGGTCCATTTCACCCCTCCACTTT; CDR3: CASSPIQGSISPLHF
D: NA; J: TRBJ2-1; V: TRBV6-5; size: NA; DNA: TGTGCCAGCAGTGAATCTGGCGGCCAAGATGAGCAGTTCTTC; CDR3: CASSESGGQDEQFF
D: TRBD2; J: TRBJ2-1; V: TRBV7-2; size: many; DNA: TGTGCCAGCAGCCCCGTAGCGGGGGCGATATACAATGAGCAGTTCTTC; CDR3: CASSPVAGAIYNEQFF
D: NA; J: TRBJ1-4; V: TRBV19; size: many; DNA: TGTGCCAGCAGCCGGGGGGCAACTAATGAAAAACTGTTTTTT; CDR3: CASSRGATNEKLFF
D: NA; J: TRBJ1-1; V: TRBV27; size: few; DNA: TGTGCCAGCAGCTCCATGATGGGAGGCACTGAAGCTTTCTTT; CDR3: CASSSMMGGTEAFF
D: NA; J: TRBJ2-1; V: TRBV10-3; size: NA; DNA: TGTGCCATCAGGAATGTTGAGCAGTTCTTC; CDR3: CAIRNVEQFF
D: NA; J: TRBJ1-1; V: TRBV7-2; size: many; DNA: TGTGCCAGCAGCTTGCCGACAGAAATCATGAACACTGAAGCTTTCTTT; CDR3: CASSLPTEIMNTEAFF
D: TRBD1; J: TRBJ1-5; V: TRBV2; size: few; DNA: TGTGCCAGCAGTGGGAGCTGGGACAGCCCAAATCAGCCCCAGCATTTT; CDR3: CASSGSWDSPNQPQHF
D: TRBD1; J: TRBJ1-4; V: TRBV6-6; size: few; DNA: TGTGCCAGCAGCCCCGGGACAGGGATCGTAAAACTGTTTTTT; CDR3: CASSPGTGIVKLFF
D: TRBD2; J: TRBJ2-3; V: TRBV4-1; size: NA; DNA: TGCGCCAGCAGCCCTGAGGGCCAAGTCGCGGGAGGGGTGGCAGATACGCAGTATTTT; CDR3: CASSPEGQVAGGVADTQYF
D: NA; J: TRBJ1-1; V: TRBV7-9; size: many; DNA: TGTGCCAGCAGCTTTGGACAGGAAGCTTTCTTT; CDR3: CASSFGQEAFF
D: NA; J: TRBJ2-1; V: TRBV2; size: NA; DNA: TGTGCCAGCGCCCAGAGGGACAATGAGTTCTTC; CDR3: CASAQRDNEFF
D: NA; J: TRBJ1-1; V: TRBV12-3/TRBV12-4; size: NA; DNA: TGTGCCAGCACCCGGACCTCCCGCATTGAAGCTTTCTTT; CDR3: CASTRTSRIEAFF
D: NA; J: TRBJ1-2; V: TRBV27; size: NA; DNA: TGTGCCAGCAGTTTGATTGGGGGCAGTAGCGGCTACACCTTC; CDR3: CASSLIGGSSGYTF
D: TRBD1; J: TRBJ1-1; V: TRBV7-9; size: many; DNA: TGTGCCAGCAGCCGATCCGGGACAGGGCTAGATGAAGCTTTCTTT; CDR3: CASSRSGTGLDEAFF
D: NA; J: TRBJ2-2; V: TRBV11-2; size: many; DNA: TGTGCCAGCATAGGGGGACTGAACACCGGGGAGCTGTTTTTT; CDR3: CASIGGLNTGELFF
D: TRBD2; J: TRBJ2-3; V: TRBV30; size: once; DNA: TGTGCCTGGAGTAGGCTCCTAGCGGGAAGCACAGATACGCAGTATTTT; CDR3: CAWSRLLAGSTDTQYF
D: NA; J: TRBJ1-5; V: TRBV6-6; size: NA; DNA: TGTGCCAGCATAGAGGTTTATGGGCCCCAGCATTTT; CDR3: CASIEVYGPQHF
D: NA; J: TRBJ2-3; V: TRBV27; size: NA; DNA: TGTGCCAGCAGCTCGGCTTTAGGGTGGGATACGCAGTATTTT; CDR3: CASSSALGWDTQYF
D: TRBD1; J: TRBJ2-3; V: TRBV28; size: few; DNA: TGTGCCAGCAGTTCACCGGGACAGGGGTCAGATACGCAGTATTTT; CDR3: CASSSPGQGSDTQYF
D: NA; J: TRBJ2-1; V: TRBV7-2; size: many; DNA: TGTGCCAGCAGCCCTCCGGGCAGGATCGAGAATGAGCAGTTCTTC; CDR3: CASSPPGRIENEQFF
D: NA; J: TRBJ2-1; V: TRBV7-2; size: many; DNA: TGTGCCAGCAGAACAGTGGGCTACAATGAGCAGTTCTTC; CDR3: CASRTVGYNEQFF
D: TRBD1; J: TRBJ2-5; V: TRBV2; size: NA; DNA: TGTGCCAGCCAGGGACAGGGGGGAATCGAGACCCAGTACTTC; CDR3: CASQGQGGIETQYF
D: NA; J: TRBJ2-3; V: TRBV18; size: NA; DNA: TGTGCCAGCTCACCGTCGAGAACCGACACAGATACGCAGTATTTT; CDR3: CASSPSRTDTDTQYF
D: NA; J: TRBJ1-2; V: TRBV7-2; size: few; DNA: TGTGCCAGCAGCTCCAACAGGGTTCTCGGCTATGGCTACACCTTC; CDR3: CASSSNRVLGYGYTF
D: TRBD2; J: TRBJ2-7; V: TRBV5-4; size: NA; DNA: TGTGCCAGCACTGAGTCGGGAGGGAGGACCTACGAGCAGTACTTC; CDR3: CASTESGGRTYEQYF
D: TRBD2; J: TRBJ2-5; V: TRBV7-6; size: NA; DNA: TGTGCCAGCAGTTCTAGCGGGAGGGGGATTACGAGGACCCAGTACTTC; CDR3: CASSSSGRGITRTQYF
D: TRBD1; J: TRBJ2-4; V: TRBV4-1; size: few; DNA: TGTGCCAGCAGCCATACACAGGGGGCCAAAAACATTCAGTACTTC; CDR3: CASSHTQGAKNIQYF